Below, one T cell receptor (beta chain) is given with its context. This record belongs to a study of blood T cell repertoires in COVID-19. Authors' analysis steps: Amplifying reference gene primers gave estimates of nucleated cell counts. TCRdb's copy holds only in-frame clones and misses some; the assay was immunoSEQ multiplex PCR. For V, J and clone size, that table is used; D and trimming come from the DNA. The data contain about 250,000 clones, roughly nine tenths of them seen just once; the ten biggest clones take up 2.4%. Germline-derived CDR1 and CDR2 are ENHRY and SYGVKD. This CDR3 is built from 14 residues. The junction had 4 bases not matched to a gene; V was cut back by 3 bases and J by 7 bases.

Sequenced: PBMCs or T cells enriched from blood (not recorded which). The source is a young woman who had recovered from COVID-19. The chain links TRBV10-3 to TRBJ2-1; TRBD1 aligns across 9 bases. The DNA of the CDR3 is TGTGCCATCAGTGATGGGACAGGGATAAATGAGCAGTTCTTC. Translated: CAISDGTGINEQFF.